These 15 T cell receptor beta chains originate from one sample sequenced in a study of cytomegalovirus exposure and HLA in healthy donors. Assay: immunoSEQ multiplex PCR; the TCRdb copy retains only in-frame clones and omits some. This table holds 70,000 or so clones, 94% found once. Sequenced input: PBMCs. The receptor source for this set is a woman between 18 and 29 years old in good health and CMV-seropositive.

The genes are TRBV11-3 and TRBJ1-6, with D maybe TRBD1 (5 bases). CDR3 length equals 14 residues. Trimming removed 5 bases at V and 7 bases at J, with 12 bases between. Germline CDR1 is SGHNT and CDR2 is YENEEA. The CDR3 DNA follows: TGTGCCAGCAGCCAGGGCCAGGGAAATTCACCCCTCCACTTT. Protein: CASSQGQGNSPLHF.

This clone came up many times. V usage is TRBV6-5 and J usage is TRBJ1-2; 8 bases are shared with TRBD1. CDR1 is MNHEY, CDR2 SVGAGI, per germline. Trimming removed 8 bases from V and 6 bases from J; junction bases left unmatched: 11. The CDR3 is 14 residues long. This chain's CDR3 is CASAVQGGRDGYTF. The CDR3 DNA reads as TGTGCCAGCGCGGTACAGGGGGGCCGGGATGGCTACACCTTC.

This chain joins TRBV29-1 and TRBJ2-5; D might be TRBD1 (6 bases). The CDR3 runs to 14 residues. Between the trimmed V and J ends, which lost 6 bases and 5 bases, there was a span of 19 bases. CDR1 SQVTM and CDR2 ANQGSEA come from the germline V gene. As DNA, the CDR3 is TGCAGCGTCCCTAGGTGGGGGCTGTCGGAGACCCAGTACTTC. Residues: CSVPRWGLSETQYF.

The rearrangement links TRBV19 to TRBJ1-2; D unclear. V lost 9 bases, J lost 4 bases, and 21 bases lay in between. Germline V gene lookup returns CDR1 LNHDA and CDR2 SQIVND (reference sequence). This CDR3 contains 15 residues. The CDR3 nucleotides read TGTGCCAGCAAAAATGGTGAAAGACTGAGCTATGGCTACACCTTC. Its protein product is CASKNGERLSYGYTF.

The genes are TRBV5-6 and TRBJ2-1, with TRBD2 identical over 13 bases. The CDR3 spans 17 residues. Unmatched junction bases numbered 13, after V lost 6 bases and J lost 7 bases. Germline V gene lookup returns CDR1 SGHDT and CDR2 YYEEEE. The CDR3 region is CASNIIERGLAGNEQFF. The CDR3 DNA follows: TGTGCCAGCAACATTATTGAGAGGGGACTAGCGGGGAATGAGCAGTTCTTC.

CDR3 sequence: CASSDVAAESYEQFF. In DNA form, the CDR3 reads TGTGCCAGCAGTGATGTTGCGGCCGAGAGCTATGAGCAGTTCTTC. The chain employs TRBV6-4 and TRBJ2-1; the D is unclear. The CDR3 has 15 amino acids. Germline CDR1 reads MRHNA; CDR2 reads SNTAGT. The germline V and J ends were trimmed by 3 bases and 8 bases, with 17 bases remaining between them.

The CDR3 coding sequence is TGCGCCAGCAGCTTCAGCACAGGGAGCTACGAGCAGTACTTC. It specifies CASSFSTGSYEQYF. The chain employs TRBV5-1 and TRBJ2-7, with D possibly TRBD1 on 6 matching bases. The CDR3 has 14 residues. The germline V and J ends were trimmed by 2 bases and 3 bases, with 12 bases remaining between them. Germline CDR1 is SGHRS and CDR2 is YFSETQ.

The chain uses TRBV30 and TRBJ1-1; 8 bases match TRBD1. Germline CDR1 reads GTSNPN; CDR2 reads SVGIG (reference sequence). The CDR3 is 13 amino acids. Losses at the gene ends were 5 bases for V and 3 bases for J; bases not matched to a gene: 5. The CDR3 region is CAWDRGMDTEAFF. The CDR3 DNA reads as TGTGCCTGGGACAGGGGCATGGACACTGAAGCTTTCTTT.

This chain joins TRBV7-9 and TRBJ1-5, with 9 positions matching TRBD1. Per the germline V gene, CDR1 is SEHNR and CDR2 is FQNEAQ (reference sequence). The CDR3 has 15 residues. J lost 5 bases, V lost 5 bases, and 7 bases had no gene match. CDR3 protein: CASSSEDRGHQPQHF. Written as DNA, the CDR3 is TGTGCCAGCAGCAGCGAGGACAGGGGCCATCAGCCCCAGCATTTT.

The chain joins TRBV4-1 to TRBJ2-1, with 7 bases identical to TRBD2. Germline CDR1 reads MGHRA; CDR2 reads YSYEKL. Germline trimming cut 8 bases from V and 0 bases from J; bases unmatched to any gene: 16. The CDR3 is 18 amino acids. The CDR3 loop is CASQGLNSGWSSYNEQFF. As DNA, the CDR3 is TGCGCCAGCCAGGGACTAAATAGCGGGTGGAGCTCCTACAATGAGCAGTTCTTC.

The rearrangement links TRBV19 to TRBJ2-7; D might be TRBD1 (6 bases). CDR3 size: 17 residues. Trimming removed 3 bases from V and 4 bases from J, with 22 bases in between. CDR1 is LNHDA and CDR2 is SQIVND in the germline V gene (reference sequence). Written as DNA, the CDR3 is TGTGCCAGTAGTATCTCTGGCATAACAGGGTTTGGGTACGAGCAGTACTTC. It encodes CASSISGITGFGYEQYF.

The V call is TRBV9, the J call TRBJ2-3; D possibly corresponds to TRBD2 (5 bases). V was cut by 0 bases and J by 0 bases, with 11 bases left in between. CDR1 and CDR2 (germline): SGDLS, YYNGEE. The CDR3 has 16 residues. The CDR3 spells CASSVVASPSTDTQYF. The CDR3 region has the DNA TGTGCCAGCAGCGTAGTGGCTAGCCCCAGCACAGATACGCAGTATTTT. The complete variable domain, with remaining parts taken from reference TRBV9 and TRBJ2-3, reads DSGVTQTPKHLITATGQRVTLRCSPRSGDLSVYWYQQSLDQGLQFLIQYYNGEERAKGNILERFSAQQFPDLHSELNLSSLELGDSALYFCASSVVASPSTDTQYFGPGTRLTVL.

This chain connects TRBV30 to TRBJ2-7; a possible D gene is TRBD1 (5 bases). CDR1 GTSNPN and CDR2 SVGIG come from the germline V gene (reference sequence). Trimming took off 0 bases at V and 6 bases at J, with 9 bases between the two ends. CDR3 length equals 12 residues. The CDR3 here is CAWSVQGSEQYF. CDR3 sequence (DNA): TGTGCCTGGAGTGTTCAGGGTAGCGAGCAGTACTTC.

The chain uses TRBV7-2 and TRBJ1-5; D is unclear. CDR3 length: 16 residues. The V gene's germline CDR1 is SGHTA and CDR2 FQGNSA. Trimming stripped 5 bases from V and 4 bases from J, with 18 bases between. CDR3 nucleotide sequence: TGTGCCAGCAGCCCCCAACCGTCAGGCCTAAATCAGCCCCAGCATTTT. Translated, it gives CASSPQPSGLNQPQHF. The variable domain in full, completed from reference TRBV7-2 and TRBJ1-5, reads GAGVSQSPSNKVTEKGKDVELRCDPISGHTALYWYRQSLGQGLEFLIYFQGNSAPDKSGLPSDRFSAERTGGSVSTLTIQRTQQEDSAVYLCASSPQPSGLNQPQHFGDGTRLSIL.

The rearrangement uses TRBV2 and TRBJ2-7; D possibly corresponds to TRBD1 (6 bases). This CDR3 is 13 amino acids long. Germline-derived CDR1 and CDR2 are SNHLY and FYNNEI. V was trimmed by 1 base and J by 3 bases, leaving 7 bases between them. The DNA for the CDR3 is TGTGCCAGCAGTGAAGGGGGGCTCTACGAGCAGTACTTC. Translation: CASSEGGLYEQYF.